Listed here are 32 T cell receptor beta chains from one sample, sequenced in a study of blood T cell repertoires in COVID-19. Profiling relied on immunoSEQ multiplex PCR, and the TCRdb table lists in-frame clones only, not all of them. The sample holds 85,000 to 130,000 clones, 70% to 90% seen once. Sequenced sample: peripheral blood. These receptors were taken from a woman between 55 and 75 years old with acute or convalescent COVID-19.

V and J are TRBV18 and TRBJ2-7; TRBD1 matches 8 bases. Germline CDR1 reads KGHSH; CDR2 reads LQKENI. The J segment lost 3 bases and the V segment lost 3 bases, leaving 7 bases of the junction unmatched. This CDR3 is built from 15 residues. CDR3 protein: CASSPGQGLFYEQYV. CDR3 sequence (DNA): TGTGCCAGCTCACCCGGACAGGGCCTCTTCTACGAGCAGTACGTC.

The CDR3 is CASSPPNSGGTNEKLFF. CDR3 sequence (DNA): TGTGCCAGCTCACCACCCAATAGTGGGGGCACTAATGAAAAACTGTTTTTT. J is TRBJ1-4 and V is TRBV18, with a possible D match to TRBD1 (6 bases). This CDR3 has 17 residues. Trimming took 0 bases from V and 2 from J, leaving 13 bases between them. The germline gives CDR1 KGHSH, CDR2 LQKENI.

The rearrangement uses TRBV3-1 (or the pseudogene TRBV3-2) and TRBJ1-2, with D possibly matching TRBD1 (6 bases). This CDR3 is 15 amino acids long. Trimming pared 2 bases from V and 0 bases from J, leaving 10 bases between. In germline, CDR1 is LGHDT, CDR2 YNNKEL (reference sequence). CDR3 in DNA: TGTGCCAGCAGCCAACCCGGGACACCTAACTATGGCTACACCTTC. Translating gives CASSQPGTPNYGYTF.

The genes are TRBV27 and TRBJ2-2; TRBD2 agrees at 8 bases. The V and J ends lost 7 bases and 0 bases, in that order; junction bases with no gene match: 16. The germline CDR1 and CDR2 sequences are MNHEY and SMNVEV (reference sequence). The CDR3 runs 19 residues. The CDR3 nucleotides read TGTGCCAGCATGTTACAGGGAGCAAGACTAGCGCCGAACACCGGGGAGCTGTTTTTT. As protein: CASMLQGARLAPNTGELFF.

This clone was counted once. The J gene is TRBJ1-1, the V gene TRBV9; TRBD1 aligns across 7 bases. Germline V gene data show CDR1 as SGDLS and CDR2 as YYNGEE. The CDR3 consists of 14 residues. J gave up 4 bases and V 2 bases, and 5 bases lay outside the gene matches. CDR3 amino acids: CASSVTGRSTEAFF. The CDR3 DNA reads TGTGCCAGCAGCGTGACAGGGCGGAGCACTGAAGCTTTCTTT.

This chain uses TRBV25-1 with TRBJ1-5, with a possible D match to TRBD1 (6 bases). The CDR3 totals 18 residues. Trimming shortened V by 3 bases and J by 0 bases, and 18 bases separated the two germline ends. Germline CDR1 and CDR2: MGHDK and SYGVNS. Here the CDR3 reads CASSDGAPGEHSNQPQHF. CDR3 sequence (DNA): TGTGCCAGCAGTGATGGGGCCCCAGGGGAACATAGCAATCAGCCCCAGCATTTT.

The chain uses TRBV25-1 and TRBJ2-3; D unclear. V was trimmed by 8 bases and J by 1 base, leaving 10 bases between them. The CDR3 has 13 residues. Germline V gives CDR1 MGHDK, CDR2 SYGVNS. The CDR3 sequence is CASGPSGTDTQYF. CDR3 DNA: TGTGCCAGCGGCCCCTCCGGCACAGATACGCAGTATTTT. Looking up the rest from reference TRBV25-1 and TRBJ2-3 gives the full variable domain: EADIYQTPRYLVIGTGKKITLECSQTMGHDKMYWYQQDPGMELHLIHYSYGVNSTEKGDLSSESTVSRIRTEHFPLTLESARPSHTSQYLCASGPSGTDTQYFGPGTRLTVL.

This clone was seen a few times. Other DNA sequences of this sample code for an identical CDR3. This rearrangement joins TRBV6-1 to TRBJ1-5; weak D call: TRBD1 (6 bases). CDR1 and CDR2 from the germline V gene are MNHNS and SASEGT. V lost 3 bases to trimming and J lost 5 bases, with 8 bases between them. This CDR3 region has 13 residues. For the CDR3, the DNA is TGTGCCAGCAGTGACAGGGGTTATCAGCCCCAGCATTTT. This gives the protein CASSDRGYQPQHF.

The chain combines TRBV25-1 with TRBJ1-1; D is possibly TRBD1 (5 bases). The CDR3 runs to 12 residues. Trimming shortened V by 3 bases and J by 13 bases, and 15 bases separated the two germline ends. CDR1 is MGHDK and CDR2 is SYGVNS in the germline V gene. The CDR3 spells CASSDAGFRFFF. DNA of the CDR3: TGTGCCAGCAGTGATGCAGGGTTTAGGTTTTTCTTT.

The J gene is TRBJ1-6, the V gene TRBV6-5; 8 nucleotides align to TRBD1. In germline, CDR1 is MNHEY, CDR2 SVGAGI. Unmatched junction bases numbered 6, after V lost 0 bases and J lost 8 bases. This CDR3 contains 16 residues. CDR3 residues: CASSYSIGQGDSPLHF. The CDR3, as DNA: TGTGCCAGCAGTTACTCGATTGGACAGGGAGATTCACCCCTCCACTTT.

V gene TRBV2 combines with J gene TRBJ2-7; TRBD2 aligns across 9 bases. In germline, CDR1 is SNHLY, CDR2 FYNNEI. This CDR3 has 14 residues. V trimming: 2 bases; J trimming: 7 bases; junction bases outside the gene matches: 6. The CDR3 protein is CASSESSGKGEQYF. As DNA, the CDR3 is TGTGCCAGCAGTGAATCTAGCGGGAAGGGGGAGCAGTACTTC.

The V and J genes are TRBV2 and TRBJ2-7, with D possibly TRBD2 on 6 matching bases. Per the germline V gene, CDR1 is SNHLY and CDR2 is FYNNEI. The CDR3 has 12 amino acids. Trimming pared 6 bases from V and 3 bases from J, leaving 9 bases between. The CDR3 region has the DNA TGTGCCAGCAGCGGGAGCGGCTACGAGCAGTACTTC. This encodes CASSGSGYEQYF. Complete variable domain (other parts from reference TRBV2 and TRBJ2-7): EPEVTQTPSHQVTQMGQEVILRCVPISNHLYFYWYRQILGQKVEFLVSFYNNEISEKSEIFDDQFSVERPDGSNFTLKIRSTKLEDSAMYFCASSGSGYEQYFGPGTRLTVT.

The chain recombines TRBV19 with TRBJ2-3; TRBD2 agrees at 9 bases. V shed 3 bases, J shed 4 bases, and the junction held 5 bases outside the gene matches. Germline assignment: CDR1 LNHDA and CDR2 SQIVND (reference sequence). The CDR3 is 15 residues long. CDR3 sequence: CASSIPLAGPDTQYF. As DNA, the CDR3 is TGTGCCAGTAGTATCCCCCTAGCGGGACCAGATACGCAGTATTTT.

V is TRBV3-1 (or the pseudogene TRBV3-2) and J is TRBJ2-7, with 7 bases aligning to TRBD1. The V gene's germline CDR1 is LGHDT and CDR2 YNNKEL (reference sequence). With 6 bases clipped from V and 1 base from J, the junction kept 6 bases outside the gene matches. The CDR3 runs to 14 residues. CDR3 region: CASSPGTVSYEQYF. CDR3 in DNA: TGTGCCAGCAGTCCCGGGACAGTGTCCTACGAGCAGTACTTC.

The chain recombines TRBV4-2 with TRBJ2-7, with D perhaps matching TRBD1 (5 bases). CDR1 LGHNA and CDR2 YNFKEQ come from the germline V gene. The CDR3 extends over 16 amino acids. V lost 0 bases and J lost 0, with 12 bases in between. CDR3 amino acids: CASSQDTGESSYEQYF. In DNA, the CDR3 is TGTGCCAGCAGCCAAGATACAGGAGAGAGCTCCTACGAGCAGTACTTC.

V usage is TRBV7-9 and J usage is TRBJ1-2; no clear D. The CDR3 is made up of 13 amino acids. Germline CDR1 reads SEHNR; CDR2 reads FQNEAQ (reference sequence). With 5 bases removed from V and 8 bases from J, the gap between germline ends came to 15 bases. CDR3 sequence (DNA): TGTGCCAGCAGCCCGACGGGAGTGCGCGGCTACACCTTC. Amino acids: CASSPTGVRGYTF.

The chain has TRBV10-1 and TRBJ1-1, with D possibly TRBD1 on 5 matching bases. This CDR3 spans 14 amino acids. V lost 6 bases, J lost 0 bases, and 11 bases lay in between. Germline V gene lookup returns CDR1 WNHNN and CDR2 SYGVQD (reference sequence). The CDR3 loop reads CASSTGPMNTEAFF. CDR3 sequence (DNA): TGCGCCAGCAGCACAGGCCCTATGAACACTGAAGCTTTCTTT.

This clone occurred once. The chain uses TRBV30 and TRBJ2-3, with D maybe TRBD1 (7 bases). V lost 0 bases, J lost 3 bases, and 10 bases lay in between. This CDR3 comprises 14 residues. Germline V lookup: CDR1 GTSNPN, CDR2 SVGIG (reference sequence). CDR3 sequence reads: CAWSVQGGTDTQYF. DNA of the CDR3: TGTGCCTGGAGTGTGCAGGGGGGTACAGATACGCAGTATTTT.

The chain joins TRBV7-8 to TRBJ2-1, with D perhaps matching TRBD1 (5 bases). V lost 2 bases to trimming and J lost 6 bases, with 8 bases between them. Per the germline V gene, CDR1 is SGHVS and CDR2 is FQNEAQ. CDR3 size: 13 residues. This CDR3 reads CASSLIRANEQFF. CDR3 nucleotides: TGTGCCAGCAGCTTAATCAGGGCCAATGAGCAGTTCTTC.

This clone came up a few times. The chain joins TRBV3-1 (or the pseudogene TRBV3-2) to TRBJ1-2; a weak D match, TRBD1 (6 bases). The germline V gene encodes CDR1 LGHDT and CDR2 YNNKEL (reference sequence). Trimming cost V 5 bases and J 8 bases, with 12 bases left between them. The CDR3 contains 12 residues. The CDR3 here is CASSGRQDGYTF. The CDR3 DNA reads TGTGCCAGCAGCGGTAGACAGGACGGCTACACCTTC.

CDR3 sequence (DNA): TGCAGCGTGGACAGTGAGAACACCGGGGAGCTGTTTTTT. Its translation: CSVDSENTGELFF. The rearrangement joins TRBV29-1 to TRBJ2-2; D may be TRBD1 (6 bases). Germline CDR1 SQVTM, CDR2 ANQGSEA. CDR3 length: 13 amino acids. The V end lost 6 bases, the J end lost 1 base, and 9 bases lay between the germline ends.

This clone is a singleton in its sample. The chain is built from TRBV6-5 and TRBJ1-4, with 7 bases lining up with TRBD1. The CDR3 extends over 14 amino acids. V lost 6 bases to trimming and J lost 6 bases; unmatched junction nucleotides: 7. Germline-derived CDR1 and CDR2 are MNHEY and SVGAGI. CDR3 amino acids: CASRRQGVDEKLFF. CDR3 coding DNA: TGTGCCAGCAGAAGACAGGGTGTAGATGAAAAACTGTTTTTT.

Written as DNA, the CDR3 is TGTGCCAGCAGCCCGTTTCGGGGGTCAGGCTCCTACAATGAGCAGTTCTTC. Translation gives CASSPFRGSGSYNEQFF. The J gene is TRBJ2-1, the V gene TRBV3-1 (or the pseudogene TRBV3-2); TRBD2 might be the D (6 bases). CDR1 is LGHDT and CDR2 is YNNKEL in the germline V gene (reference sequence). V dropped 4 bases and J dropped 0 bases, with 16 bases sitting between them. This CDR3 is built from 17 residues.

The chain uses TRBV23-1 and TRBJ1-3; 7 nucleotides line up with TRBD1. TRBV23-1 is designated an ORF whose function remains uncertain. V lost 4 bases and J lost 0; bases outside the gene matches: 3. The CDR3 has 15 residues. For the CDR3, the DNA is TGCGCCAGCAGTCGGTACAGGGGCTCTGGAAACACCATATATTTT. This codes for CASSRYRGSGNTIYF.

The chain employs TRBV12-5 and TRBJ2-1, with 7 bases that match TRBD2. Germline trimming cut 5 bases from V and 4 bases from J; bases unmatched to any gene: 5. Germline values: CDR1 LGHNT, CDR2 FRNRAP. The CDR3 loop spans 14 amino acids. CDR3 residues: CASGPRGRYNEQFF. In DNA, the CDR3 is TGTGCTAGTGGTCCCCGCGGGAGATACAATGAGCAGTTCTTC.

This clone occurred once. V usage is TRBV9 and J usage is TRBJ2-2; no clear D gene. Germline V gene sequence: CDR1 SGDLS, CDR2 YYNGEE. Trimming took 4 bases from V and 4 from J, leaving 5 bases between them. The CDR3 is made up of 12 amino acids. The CDR3 sequence is CASSYSTGELFF. CDR3 DNA sequence: TGTGCCAGCAGCTACAGCACCGGGGAGCTGTTTTTT. The complete variable domain, with remaining parts taken from reference TRBV9 and TRBJ2-2, reads DSGVTQTPKHLITATGQRVTLRCSPRSGDLSVYWYQQSLDQGLQFLIQYYNGEERAKGNILERFSAQQFPDLHSELNLSSLELGDSALYFCASSYSTGELFFGEGSRLTVL.

This rearrangement joins TRBV9 to TRBJ2-3; the match to TRBD2 covers 7 bases. V shed 0 bases and J 2 bases; nucleotides not matched to a gene: 6. Germline-derived CDR1 and CDR2 are SGDLS and YYNGEE. The CDR3 has 16 residues. Written as DNA, the CDR3 is TGTGCCAGCAGCGTAGTGGAGCGGGGTCCCACAGATACGCAGTATTTT. Translating it yields CASSVVERGPTDTQYF.

The genes are TRBV24-1 and TRBJ2-1; 7 bases fit TRBD2. Per the germline V gene, CDR1 is KGHDR and CDR2 is SFDVKD. CDR3 length equals 15 residues. Germline trimming cut 5 bases from V and 6 bases from J; bases unmatched to any gene: 9. The CDR3 DNA reads TGTGCCACCAGTGGCCGAGCGGGGAGGGTCAATGAGCAGTTCTTC. Amino acid sequence: CATSGRAGRVNEQFF.

The genes are TRBV9 and TRBJ2-2; D possibly corresponds to TRBD1 (5 bases). The CDR3 is 15 amino acids. Germline CDR1 and CDR2: SGDLS and YYNGEE. V lost 5 bases, J lost 2 bases, and 13 bases lay in between. The CDR3 loop reads CASSSTGANTGELFF. The CDR3 DNA sequence: TGTGCCAGCAGTTCTACAGGTGCCAACACCGGGGAGCTGTTTTTT. The full variable domain, with the rest looked up from reference TRBV9 and TRBJ2-2, is DSGVTQTPKHLITATGQRVTLRCSPRSGDLSVYWYQQSLDQGLQFLIQYYNGEERAKGNILERFSAQQFPDLHSELNLSSLELGDSALYFCASSSTGANTGELFFGEGSRLTVL.

The chain recombines TRBV10-2 with TRBJ2-3, with D hard to call. CDR3 size: 13 residues. Looked up from germline, CDR1 is WSHSY and CDR2 is SAAADI. V was shortened by 5 bases and J by 2 bases, with 8 bases between the two germline ends. CDR3 nucleotides: TGCGCCAGCAGTCTTCAGTTCACAGATACGCAGTATTTT. Its protein product is CASSLQFTDTQYF.

The gene calls are TRBV11-2 and TRBJ2-7; TRBD2 aligns across 11 bases. The germline gives CDR1 SGHAT, CDR2 FQNNGV. V was clipped by 5 bases and J by 0 bases; unmatched bases: 12. This CDR3 spans 18 amino acids. CDR3: CASSPTSGKFLISYEQYV. CDR3 DNA: TGTGCCAGCAGCCCGACTAGCGGGAAATTCCTTATCTCCTACGAGCAGTACGTC.

The chain joins TRBV12-3 or TRBV12-4 to TRBJ1-2; D perhaps matches TRBD1 (5 bases). Trimming removed 6 bases from V and 8 bases from J, with 16 bases in between. The CDR3 has 13 amino acids. The CDR3 DNA sequence: TGTGCCAGCAGCCAGACCAGGACACGAGGCTACACCTTC. Protein sequence: CASSQTRTRGYTF.